These T cell receptor beta chains were read from a single sample in a study of blood T cell repertoires in COVID-19. Assay used: immunoSEQ multiplex PCR; TCRdb lists only in-frame clones, some missing. The top ten hold 35% to 45% of the sample, which has just under 45,000 clones, about 80% seen once. Input material: peripheral blood. These receptors were collected from a human donor in a cohort sampled during active COVID-19. Each CDR3 is given with its conserved first and last residue. The D gene is left open where the match is weak. Expanded clones are given a class, and other clones once, few, many or no size at all.

J gene,clone size,D gene,V gene,CDR3 DNA,CDR3 protein
TRBJ1-1,.,.,TRBV4-1,TGCGCCAGCAGCCAAGGGTCAGGGATCACTGAAGCTTTCTTT,CASSQGSGITEAFF
TRBJ1-4,.,TRBD1,TRBV5-5,TGTGCCAGCAGCTCACGACAGGGGGCGTGGGAAAAACTGTTTTTT,CASSSRQGAWEKLFF
TRBJ2-2,.,TRBD2,TRBV6-2/TRBV6-3,TGTGCCAGCAGTTACTGGCTAGCGGGTAAAACCGGGGAGCTGTTTTTT,CASSYWLAGKTGELFF
TRBJ2-2,.,TRBD2,TRBV20-1,TGCAGTGCTAGTTTAGCGGGGGACAACACCGGGGAGCTGTTTTTT,CSASLAGDNTGELFF
TRBJ1-6,.,TRBD1,TRBV3-1/TRBV3-2,TGTGCCAGCAGCCAAGCAGGGGCTGGGGGGACAGGGTTGTCTCCCCTCCACTTT,CASSQAGAGGTGLSPLHF
TRBJ1-6,once,TRBD1,TRBV2,TGTGCCAGCAGTGAAGAAGGACAGGGAGTTGGCTCACCCCTCCACTTT,CASSEEGQGVGSPLHF
TRBJ1-1,once,.,TRBV5-5,TGTGCCAGCAGCTTGTCCTTTAGGGGTACCACTGAAGCTTTCTTT,CASSLSFRGTTEAFF
TRBJ2-3,.,TRBD2,TRBV9,TGTGCCAGCTCCGGTAGGCGTCTAGCGGGGGGGAGCACAGATACGCAGTATTTT,CASSGRRLAGGSTDTQYF
TRBJ2-1,.,TRBD1,TRBV3-1/TRBV3-2,TGTGCCAGCAGCCAAGATATCTATAGGGGACAGGGGATCGATGAGCAGTTCTTC,CASSQDIYRGQGIDEQFF
TRBJ1-1,.,.,TRBV28,TGTGCCAGCAGTCGTCGGGGGGAAATGAACACTGAAGCTTTCTTT,CASSRRGEMNTEAFF
TRBJ2-1,.,.,TRBV11-3,TGTGCCAGCAGCTCAAGACAGGAGGACGTTAATGAGCAGTTCTTC,CASSSRQEDVNEQFF
TRBJ2-5,.,TRBD1,TRBV6-2/TRBV6-3,TGTGCCAGCAGTTACTCGAAGGGGGCAGAGACCCAGTACTTC,CASSYSKGAETQYF
TRBJ1-1,few,TRBD1,TRBV5-4,TGTGCCAGCAGCTTCCGACAGGGTCGCACTGAAGCTTTCTTT,CASSFRQGRTEAFF
TRBJ1-5,.,.,TRBV5-6,TGTGCCAGCAGCTCCGGGAATGGACTCACCCGGAGGGGCAATCAGCCCCAGCATTTT,CASSSGNGLTRRGNQPQHF
TRBJ1-2,.,TRBD1,TRBV5-6,TGTGCCAGCAGCAAGGACAGGGACTATGGCTACACCTTC,CASSKDRDYGYTF
TRBJ2-6,.,TRBD1,TRBV18,TGTGCCAGCTCACCACGGACGACAGGGGTCTTCTTCTCTGGGGCCAACGTCCTGACTTTC,CASSPRTTGVFFSGANVLTF
TRBJ2-7,.,.,TRBV4-2,TGTGCCAGCAGCCAAGATGAGAGATCCTACGAGCAGTACTTC,CASSQDERSYEQYF
TRBJ1-5,.,.,TRBV12-1,TGTGCCAGCAGCTTTGATTCGGCAGGGGATCATTATAGCAATCAGCCCCAGCATTTT,CASSFDSAGDHYSNQPQHF
TRBJ1-1,.,.,TRBV28,TGTGCCAGCAGTTTGTCAAGCAAGTACACTGAAGCTTTCTTT,CASSLSSKYTEAFF
TRBJ1-2,.,.,TRBV6-5,TGTGCCAGCACCGGAGGGGGGGGAGCTCTCTATGGCTACACCTTC,CASTGGGGALYGYTF
TRBJ1-2,.,.,TRBV6-1,TGTGCCAGCAGTGAACAGGCTTACTATGGCTACACCTTC,CASSEQAYYGYTF
TRBJ2-3,few,.,TRBV4-2,TGTGCCAGCAGCCAAGGGGCTGGGGGGGATACGCAGTATTTT,CASSQGAGGDTQYF
TRBJ2-3,.,TRBD2,TRBV9,TGTGCCAGCAGTTCGGGGGGAACCTACACAGATACGCAGTATTTT,CASSSGGTYTDTQYF
TRBJ2-2,.,.,TRBV7-7,TGTGCCAGCAGACCTAACCTCGGACAGAACACCGGGGAGCTGTTTTTT,CASRPNLGQNTGELFF
TRBJ1-2,few,.,TRBV7-2,TGTGCCAGCAGCTTAGACAGGGACTATGGCTACACCTTC,CASSLDRDYGYTF
TRBJ2-6,.,.,TRBV24-1,TGTGCCACCAGCCCATTCTCCAGTGGGGCCTCTGGGGCCAACGTCCTGACTTTC,CATSPFSSGASGANVLTF
TRBJ1-5,.,.,TRBV11-2,TGTGCCAGCAGCCGAAGTGGTAGTCAGCCCCAGCATTTT,CASSRSGSQPQHF
TRBJ2-7,.,TRBD1,TRBV30,TGTGCCTGGAGGGGGGACAGAGCTTCCTACGAGCAGTACTTC,CAWRGDRASYEQYF
TRBJ2-1,.,.,TRBV3-1/TRBV3-2,TGTGCCAGCAGCCGTCCGGGGTCGTACAATGAGCAGTTCTTC,CASSRPGSYNEQFF
TRBJ2-1,.,TRBD2,TRBV9,TGTGCCAGCAGCGTAGCTGGGACTAGTTCCAATGAGCAGTTCTTC,CASSVAGTSSNEQFF
TRBJ1-2,.,.,TRBV19,TGTGCCACCTCAAATTTGGCCGTTAACTATGGCTACACCTTC,CATSNLAVNYGYTF
TRBJ1-6,once,TRBD1,TRBV13,TGTGCCAGCAGCCAGACAGGGGGCTTCTATAATTCACCCCTCCACTTT,CASSQTGGFYNSPLHF
TRBJ2-1,.,TRBD2,TRBV19,TGTGCCAGTAGTATGGTGGGGCTAGCGGGGGGGAAATTCGGCGAGCAGTTCTTC,CASSMVGLAGGKFGEQFF
TRBJ1-2,.,.,TRBV7-2,TGTGCCAGCAGCTTAGTCGGTTATGGCTACACCTTC,CASSLVGYGYTF
TRBJ1-2,few,.,TRBV10-3,TGTGCCATCAGTGAGCCGGGAGCGGGCGCAGGGGGCTACACCTTC,CAISEPGAGAGGYTF
TRBJ2-3,.,TRBD2,TRBV4-2,TGTGCCAGCAGCCCCGCAACCGCGGGGGTAGGAAAAGATACGCAGTATTTT,CASSPATAGVGKDTQYF
TRBJ2-5,.,.,TRBV11-2,TGTGCCAGCAGCTTGAGCAGGGGCTTTCAAGAGACCCAGTACTTC,CASSLSRGFQETQYF
TRBJ2-7,.,.,TRBV7-6,TGTGCCAGCAGCTTAGGAGCCCCGGGAGAACTTCCCTACGAGCAGTACTTC,CASSLGAPGELPYEQYF
TRBJ2-1,once,.,TRBV9,TGTGCCAGCAGCGTGTATGACACCTACAATGAGCAGTTCTTC,CASSVYDTYNEQFF
TRBJ2-2,once,TRBD1,TRBV19,TGTGCCACTGTTGCACAGGGGGCCGGGGAGCTGTTTTTT,CATVAQGAGELFF
TRBJ1-1,.,TRBD1,TRBV25-1,TGTGCCAGCAGTCCCCGACAGGGGAGGGCTTTCTTT,CASSPRQGRAFF
TRBJ1-3,.,.,TRBV14,TGTGCCAGCAGCCAAGATATCACAGTTCTCTCTGGAAACACCATATATTTT,CASSQDITVLSGNTIYF
TRBJ2-2,.,.,TRBV7-9,TGTGCCAGCAGCTCGACAGTGCGGAACACCGGGGAGCTGTTTTTT,CASSSTVRNTGELFF
TRBJ1-2,.,.,TRBV5-1,TGCGCCAGCAGCCGGGCGGGGGCTTGGGGCTATGGCTACACCTTC,CASSRAGAWGYGYTF
TRBJ2-5,.,TRBD2,TRBV7-2,TGTGCCAGCAGCTTAGCGACTAGCGGGGGTCAAGAGACCCAGTACTTC,CASSLATSGGQETQYF
TRBJ2-6,.,.,TRBV5-5,TGTGCCAGCAGCCCCCTCTCTGGGGCCAACGTCCTGACTTTC,CASSPLSGANVLTF
TRBJ2-1,.,.,TRBV27,TGTGCCAGCAGTTCCGGACTCAAAATTGAGCAGTTCTTC,CASSSGLKIEQFF
TRBJ2-3,.,TRBD2,TRBV3-1/TRBV3-2,TGTGCCAGCAGCCAAGAACAGACTAGCGGGGGCGTAAATACGCAGTATTTT,CASSQEQTSGGVNTQYF
TRBJ1-1,.,.,TRBV14,TGTGCCAGCAGAGAAACCAGGGGCATGAACACTGAAGCTTTCTTT,CASRETRGMNTEAFF
TRBJ1-3,.,TRBD1,TRBV18,TGTGCCAGCTCACCGGTGACAGGGGAGGTCGGAAACACCATATATTTT,CASSPVTGEVGNTIYF
TRBJ1-6,.,TRBD1,TRBV11-1,TGTGCCAGCACGACAGGGGTCTCACCCCTCCACTTT,CASTTGVSPLHF
TRBJ1-1,.,.,TRBV5-1,TGCGCCAGCAGCTTTGCCCAAACCGTACAGGGATCCACTGAAGCTTTCTTT,CASSFAQTVQGSTEAFF
TRBJ1-2,.,.,TRBV11-1,TGTGCCAGCAGCTTAGTAGTCTCTAACTATGGCTACACCTTC,CASSLVVSNYGYTF
TRBJ2-3,few,TRBD2,TRBV3-1/TRBV3-2,TGTGCCAGCCATTGGGCGGGGGGCAGCACAGATACGCAGTATTTT,CASHWAGGSTDTQYF
TRBJ1-4,.,.,TRBV7-6,TGTGCCAGCAGCTTCTACTCGTGGGGCGGGAGGACTAATGAAAAACTGTTTTTT,CASSFYSWGGRTNEKLFF